One TCR beta chain is described in this entry. Using its own MiXCR run on the 5' RACE reads, TCRdb lists one record per CDR3 protein. The sample has 350,000 to 550,000 distinct CDR3 sequences, under 20% seen once. This CDR3 is built from 15 residues. The trim removed 0 bases at V and 5 bases at J, leaving 5 bases unmatched. The germline CDR1 and CDR2 sequences are SGHRS and YFSETQ. These data belong to a study of T cells after yellow fever vaccination. The sequenced sample was PBMCs, obtained before the yellow fever booster vaccination. The V and J genes are TRBV5-1 and TRBJ2-5; TRBD2 matches at 9 bases. The sequence was collected from a man aged 18 to 30 who received the YFV17D yellow fever vaccine. This CDR3 reads CASSLVGLAFETQYF. The CDR3 DNA reads TGCGCCAGCAGCTTGGTTGGACTAGCGTTTGAGACCCAGTACTTC.